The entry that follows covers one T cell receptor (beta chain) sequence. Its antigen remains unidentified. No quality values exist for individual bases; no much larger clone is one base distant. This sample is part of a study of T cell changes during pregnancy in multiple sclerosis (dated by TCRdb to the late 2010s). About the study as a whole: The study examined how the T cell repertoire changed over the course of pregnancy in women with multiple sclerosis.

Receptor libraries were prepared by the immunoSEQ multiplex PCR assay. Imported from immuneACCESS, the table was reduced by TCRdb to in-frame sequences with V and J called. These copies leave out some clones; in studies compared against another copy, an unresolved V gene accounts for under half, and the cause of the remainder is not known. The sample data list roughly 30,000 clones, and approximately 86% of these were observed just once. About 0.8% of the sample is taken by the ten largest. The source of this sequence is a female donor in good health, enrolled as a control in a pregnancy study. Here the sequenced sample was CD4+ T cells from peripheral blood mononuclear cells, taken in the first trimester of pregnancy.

Here is the DNA: TGCGCCAGCAGCCTACAGGGCAGCAGCTATGGCTACACCTTC. Translated, this gives CASSLQGSSYGYTF. The sequence links TRBV5-1 to TRBJ1-2; possibly the D gene is TRBD1, per 6 matching bases. V is reduced by 4 bases and J by 4 bases, leaving a spacing of 14 bases between them. Via the germline V gene, CDR1 is SGHRS and CDR2 YFSETQ. The cysteine opens and the phenylalanine closes a CDR3 of 14 amino acids. Just CDR3 DNA is preserved here, 42 bases in frame from base 1. The reference TRBV5-1 and TRBJ1-2 proteins fill in what lies around the CDR3, so the full variable domain reads KAGVTQTPRYLIKTRGQQVTLSCSPISGHRSVSWYQQTPGQGLQFLFEYFSETQRNKGNFPGRFSGRQFSNSRSEMNVSTLELGDSALYLCASSLQGSSYGYTFGSGTRLTVV.